The 30 T cell receptor beta chains listed next were all sequenced from one sample in a study of blood T cell repertoires in COVID-19. Repertoires were generated with immunoSEQ multiplex PCR, while TCRdb's copy carries only in-frame clones and drops some. Among 150,000 to 200,000 clones listed, around 84% were seen once. Sequenced: PBMCs or T cells enriched from blood (not recorded which). These receptors were taken from a man between 40 and 49 years old who had recovered from COVID-19.

Only one count was recorded for this clone. The chain combines TRBV5-1 with TRBJ2-5, with 9 positions matching TRBD2. The germline CDR1 and CDR2 sequences are SGHRS and YFSETQ. The CDR3 contains 16 residues. Trimming removed 2 bases from V and 0 bases from J; junction bases left unmatched: 5. The CDR3 DNA follows: TGCGCCAGCAGCTTAGGGCCTAGCGGGGACCAAGAGACCCAGTACTTC. It codes for CASSLGPSGDQETQYF.

The chain uses TRBV7-8 and TRBJ2-7; weak D call: TRBD2 (5 bases). The CDR3 is 13 amino acids. V lost 4 bases and J 7 bases, leaving 14 bases between the germline ends. Germline V gene sequence: CDR1 SGHVS, CDR2 FQNEAQ. This chain's CDR3 is CASSSGLWREQYF. The CDR3 coding sequence is TGTGCCAGCAGCTCCGGACTTTGGAGGGAGCAGTACTTC.

The chain recombines TRBV7-8 with TRBJ1-1, with D perhaps TRBD1 (6 bases). V shed 7 bases and J shed 0 bases, with 9 bases lying between them. Germline CDR1 and CDR2: SGHVS and FQNEAQ. The CDR3 has 13 amino acids. The CDR3 protein is CASKGQLNTEAFF. The CDR3 DNA reads as TGTGCCAGCAAGGGACAATTGAACACTGAAGCTTTCTTT.

This clone was detected ten times or more. The gene calls are TRBV10-3 and TRBJ2-7; 10 bases are shared with TRBD1. This CDR3 is 14 amino acids long. Germline loops: CDR1 ENHRY, CDR2 SYGVKD. V lost 6 bases to trimming and J lost 0 bases; unmatched junction nucleotides: 2. The CDR3 is CAIRRDRGSYEQYF. The DNA for the CDR3 is TGTGCCATCAGGCGGGACAGGGGCTCCTACGAGCAGTACTTC.

V usage is TRBV5-1 and J usage is TRBJ1-2; D uncertain. The V and J ends lost 3 bases and 5 bases respectively, with 14 bases between them. The CDR3 spans 14 residues. Germline V lookup: CDR1 SGHRS, CDR2 YFSETQ. The chain's CDR3 is CASSSSGEAYGYTF. The DNA for the CDR3 is TGCGCCAGCAGCTCCTCCGGGGAAGCGTATGGCTACACCTTC.

The chain recombines TRBV5-1 with TRBJ1-6, with 7 nucleotides matching TRBD1. This CDR3 is built from 15 residues. After removal of 4 bases from V and 3 bases from J, the junction contained 4 bases not matched to a gene. Germline CDR1 and CDR2: SGHRS and YFSETQ. CDR3 sequence reads: CASSVQGFYNSPLHF. For the CDR3, the DNA is TGCGCCAGCAGCGTACAGGGGTTCTATAATTCACCCCTCCACTTT.

This sequence joins TRBV4-1 and TRBJ2-5; 9 nucleotides align to TRBD2. This CDR3 comprises 15 residues. Trimming at V came to 1 base and at J to 3 bases, leaving 3 bases not matched to a gene. The germline CDR1 and CDR2 sequences are MGHRA and YSYEKL. As DNA, the CDR3 is TGCGCCAGCAGCCAAGCGGGACTAGCAGAAGAGACCCAGTACTTC. Encoded protein: CASSQAGLAEETQYF.

The chain employs TRBV6-6 and TRBJ2-1, with D hard to call. Trimming removed 8 bases at V and 6 bases at J, with 5 bases between. Germline-derived CDR1 and CDR2 are MNHNY and SVGAGI (reference sequence). The CDR3 loop spans 10 amino acids. CDR3 nucleotide sequence: TGTGCCAGCGGCCCCAATGAGCAGTTCTTC. Its protein product is CASGPNEQFF.

The genes are TRBV29-1 and TRBJ2-2, with a tentative D call TRBD2 (6 bases). Between the trimmed V and J ends, which lost 5 bases and 0 bases, there was a span of 13 bases. Germline V CDR1 and CDR2: SQVTM, ANQGSEA. This CDR3 spans 15 amino acids. The CDR3 sequence is CSVSGGLANTGELFF. The CDR3 DNA reads as TGCAGCGTTTCCGGGGGTCTAGCGAACACCGGGGAGCTGTTTTTT.

The rearrangement joins TRBV7-3 to TRBJ1-6, with D perhaps matching TRBD1 (6 bases). V lost 5 bases, J lost 7 bases, and 12 bases lay in between. The CDR3 contains 14 residues. CDR1 and CDR2 (germline): SGHTA, FQGTGA. The CDR3 DNA reads as TGTGCCAGCAGCCCAGGGGCAGGGAATTCACCCCTCCACTTT. Its translation is CASSPGAGNSPLHF.

V and J are TRBV5-1 and TRBJ2-3, with D hard to call. Trimming took 0 bases from V and 4 from J, leaving 9 bases between them. CDR3 length equals 14 residues. Germline CDR1 is SGHRS and CDR2 is YFSETQ. The CDR3 bases are TGCGCCAGCAGCTTGGGGTGGCCTTCAGATACGCAGTATTTT. Amino acid sequence: CASSLGWPSDTQYF.

The chain is built from TRBV29-1 and TRBJ2-1; no firm D call. Per the germline V gene, CDR1 is SQVTM and CDR2 is ANQGSEA. The V end was cut by 3 bases, the J end by 8 bases, with 17 bases between. CDR3 length: 14 residues. The CDR3 is CSVEVIVVSDEQFF. The CDR3 DNA sequence: TGCAGCGTTGAGGTCATAGTCGTCTCCGATGAGCAGTTCTTC.

The chain recombines TRBV6-5 with TRBJ1-2; 8 positions match TRBD1. J gave up 6 bases and V 10 bases, and 13 bases lay outside the gene matches. The CDR3 totals 14 residues. Per germline, CDR1 MNHEY and CDR2 SVGAGI. CDR3 DNA: TGTGCCACCATCCAGGGGGCGACGAACAATGGCTACACCTTC. It translates to CATIQGATNNGYTF.

The genes are TRBV29-1 and TRBJ2-7, with D possibly TRBD1 on 6 matching bases. CDR1 and CDR2 from the germline V gene are SQVTM and ANQGSEA. The CDR3 covers 14 residues. V lost 4 bases, J lost 1 base, and 14 bases lay in between. The DNA of the CDR3 is TGCAGCGTTGTCCCGGACAGAAATTCCTACGAGCAGTACTTC. It encodes CSVVPDRNSYEQYF.

The gene calls are TRBV6-5 and TRBJ1-2, with 8 bases that match TRBD1. Germline V CDR1 and CDR2: MNHEY, SVGAGI. The V and J ends lost 7 bases and 6 bases, in that order; junction bases with no gene match: 10. The CDR3 contains 14 residues. The DNA of the CDR3 is TGTGCCAGCACCTTGACAGGGGTTGGGGATGGCTACACCTTC. Residues: CASTLTGVGDGYTF.

The chain has TRBV6-5 and TRBJ1-1, with D unresolved. The CDR3 covers 14 residues. Germline V gives CDR1 MNHEY, CDR2 SVGAGI. V gave up 0 bases and J gave up 5 bases, with 10 bases separating them. The CDR3 coding sequence is TGTGCCAGCAGTTACTCGAGAGGGAGAACTGAAGCTTTCTTT. Residues: CASSYSRGRTEAFF.

V usage is TRBV21-1 and J usage is TRBJ2-5; the D call in the table, TRBD1, was not verified against the DNA. TRBV21-1 is assigned pseudogene status. This CDR3 is 12 amino acids long. This CDR3 is CASSGGLETQYF. The CDR3 DNA reads TGTGCCAGCAGCGGGGGCCTTGAGACCCAGTACTTC.

This chain connects TRBV5-4 to TRBJ2-2; 8 positions agree with TRBD2. CDR3 length equals 16 residues. Germline V CDR1 and CDR2: SGHNT, YYREEE (reference sequence). J was trimmed by 3 bases and V by 2 bases; bases with no gene match: 6. The chain's CDR3 is CASSFGTRRDTGELFF. CDR3 sequence (DNA): TGTGCCAGCAGCTTCGGGACTAGGCGGGACACCGGGGAGCTGTTTTTT.

The J gene is TRBJ2-7, the V gene TRBV27, with a weak D call TRBD2 (5 bases). CDR1 and CDR2 from the germline V gene are MNHEY and SMNVEV (reference sequence). The CDR3 covers 13 residues. The V and J ends lost 3 bases and 5 bases respectively, with 11 bases between them. The chain's CDR3 is CASSFTWRDEQYF. CDR3 in DNA: TGTGCCAGCAGTTTTACGTGGCGGGACGAGCAGTACTTC.

This sequence joins TRBV7-3 and TRBJ2-5, with TRBD2 as a possible D gene (6 bases). The V gene lost 5 bases and the J gene lost 5 bases, with 18 bases spanning the gap. This CDR3 is built from 15 residues. Germline values: CDR1 SGHTA, CDR2 FQGTGA. This CDR3 is CASSPTLAGLETQYF. The CDR3 nucleotides are TGTGCCAGCAGCCCAACACTCGCGGGGCTCGAGACCCAGTACTTC. The whole variable domain, remainder taken from reference TRBV7-3 and TRBJ2-5, is GAGVSQTPSNKVTEKGKYVELRCDPISGHTALYWYRQSLGQGPEFLIYFQGTGAADDSGLPNDRFFAVRPEGSVSTLKIQRTERGDSAVYLCASSPTLAGLETQYFGPGTRLLVL.

As for this clone: The same CDR3 arises from other DNA sequences in this sample as well. The chain is built from TRBV6-1 and TRBJ2-7; 7 bases fit TRBD2. Trimming removed 3 bases from V and 2 bases from J; junction bases left unmatched: 1. Germline V gives CDR1 MNHNS, CDR2 SASEGT. The CDR3 totals 13 residues. The CDR3 DNA sequence: TGTGCCAGCAGTGAGGGGGGGACCTACGAGCAGTACGTC. Protein product: CASSEGGTYEQYV.

The chain joins TRBV10-3 to TRBJ2-3; unclear D gene. Germline V gives CDR1 ENHRY, CDR2 SYGVKD. The CDR3 contains 13 residues. With 7 bases removed from V and 3 bases from J, the gap between germline ends came to 11 bases. CDR3 residues: CAINGGLTDTQYF. The CDR3 coding sequence is TGTGCCATCAACGGCGGTTTGACAGATACGCAGTATTTT.

V and J are TRBV7-8 and TRBJ2-5; 12 bases match TRBD2. The junction had 9 bases not matched to a gene; V was cut back by 3 bases and J by 7 bases. This CDR3 has 16 amino acids. CDR1 is SGHVS and CDR2 is FQNEAQ in the germline V gene. The CDR3 DNA sequence: TGTGCCAGCAGCTTCTCACTAGCGGGGGGCGGCTGGACCCAGTACTTC. Its translation is CASSFSLAGGGWTQYF.

CDR3 sequence: CASSLMFTGVVYEQYF. The CDR3 nucleotides read TGTGCCAGCAGCTTAATGTTTACGGGGGTTGTCTACGAGCAGTACTTC. The chain joins TRBV7-2 to TRBJ2-7; D might be TRBD2 (6 bases). This CDR3 has 16 amino acids. The germline V and J ends were trimmed by 2 bases and 3 bases, with 17 bases remaining between them. Germline values: CDR1 SGHTA, CDR2 FQGNSA. Based on the CDR3 plus reference TRBV7-2 and TRBJ2-7, the full variable domain is GAGVSQSPSNKVTEKGKDVELRCDPISGHTALYWYRQSLGQGLEFLIYFQGNSAPDKSGLPSDRFSAERTGGSVSTLTIQRTQQEDSAVYLCASSLMFTGVVYEQYFGPGTRLTVT.

This clone was counted a few times. The rearrangement joins TRBV4-1 to TRBJ1-3, with D tentatively TRBD1 (5 bases). V lost 1 base and J lost 0, with 19 bases in between. The CDR3 covers 19 residues. CDR1 is MGHRA, CDR2 YSYEKL, per germline. CDR3 DNA: TGCGCCAGCAGCCAAGTCGGGACCGGACTAATTAGCTCTGGAAACACCATATATTTT. Its translation is CASSQVGTGLISSGNTIYF.

The rearrangement uses TRBV30 and TRBJ2-5; D perhaps matches TRBD2 (6 bases). CDR1 is GTSNPN, CDR2 SVGIG, per germline (reference sequence). The CDR3 runs 15 residues. V lost 2 bases and J 1 base, leaving 14 bases between the germline ends. In DNA form, the CDR3 reads TGTGCCTGGAGTAAACCGGGACTGCTCCAAGAGACCCAGTACTTC. Its translation: CAWSKPGLLQETQYF.

This clone occurred once. V usage is TRBV7-9 and J usage is TRBJ1-5; D might be TRBD1 (6 bases). The germline V and J ends were trimmed by 2 bases and 4 bases, with 12 bases remaining between them. The CDR3 length is 15 residues. Per the germline V gene, CDR1 is SEHNR and CDR2 is FQNEAQ (reference sequence). CDR3 sequence: CASSLNRDGNQPQHF. Written as DNA, the CDR3 is TGTGCCAGCAGCTTAAACAGGGACGGAAATCAGCCCCAGCATTTT.

The V call is TRBV5-1, the J call TRBJ2-5, with a weak D call TRBD1 (5 bases). CDR1 SGHRS and CDR2 YFSETQ come from the germline V gene. This CDR3 spans 14 amino acids. V lost 1 base and J 2 bases, leaving 9 bases between the germline ends. The CDR3 region has the DNA TGCGCCAGCAGCTTGCCGACAGTACAAGAGACCCAGTACTTC. Translated, it gives CASSLPTVQETQYF.

V usage is TRBV9 and J usage is TRBJ1-6, with D unresolved. Trimming removed 0 bases at V and 10 bases at J, with 8 bases between. The CDR3 covers 13 residues. Germline values: CDR1 SGDLS, CDR2 YYNGEE. The CDR3 sequence is CASSVVAESPLHF. CDR3 coding DNA: TGTGCCAGCAGCGTAGTGGCCGAATCACCCCTCCACTTT.

The genes are TRBV11-3 and TRBJ2-1; D may be TRBD1 (5 bases). The CDR3 spans 12 residues. The V gene's germline CDR1 is SGHNT and CDR2 YENEEA. V was cut by 0 bases and J by 10 bases, with 7 bases left in between. CDR3 coding DNA: TGTGCCAGCAGCTTAGATCACAGGGAGCAGTTCTTC. As protein: CASSLDHREQFF.